Sequencing of this T cell receptor (beta chain) was carried out in a study of long-term antiretroviral therapy in people with HIV. Regarding this clone: Its target is unknown.

Overall study results and limits: Specimen acquisition occurred between the mid-2000s and the late 2010s, potentially under older ART regimens. Absence of data on ART adherence, viral resistance or therapy changes was noted. Diversity increased after ART yet remained lower than in transplant donor controls.

A v3.0 immunoSEQ assay was performed at survey level. Sequencing was directed toward 40,000-50,000 T-cell genomes in each sample. TCRdb's table, derived via immunoSEQ multiplex PCR, lists solely in-frame clones and lacks some. The sample has 25,000 to 30,000 clones; 70% to 90% are singletons. The CDR3 runs 14 residues. Germline CDR1 MGHRA, CDR2 YSYEKL. Trimming stripped 1 base from V and 3 bases from J, with 7 bases between. This material consisted of unsorted PBMCs, taken 3.2 years before starting antiretroviral therapy. This TCR was sampled from a man in his forties or fifties with HIV. The chain recombines TRBV4-1 with TRBJ1-3; D remains ambiguous. CDR3 DNA: TGCGCCAGCAGCCAAGCAGGCCTTGGAAACACCATATATTTT. Its translation is CASSQAGLGNTIYF.